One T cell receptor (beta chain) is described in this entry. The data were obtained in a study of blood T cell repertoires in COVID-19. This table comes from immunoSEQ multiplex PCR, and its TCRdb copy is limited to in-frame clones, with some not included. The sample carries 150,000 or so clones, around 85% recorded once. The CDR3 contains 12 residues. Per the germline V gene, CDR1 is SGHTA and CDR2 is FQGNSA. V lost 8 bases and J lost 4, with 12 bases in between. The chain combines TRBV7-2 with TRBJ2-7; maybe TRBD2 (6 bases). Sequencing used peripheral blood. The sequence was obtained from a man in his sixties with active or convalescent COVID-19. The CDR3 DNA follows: TGTGCCAGCGGAGGGACCCATTACGAGCAGTACTTC. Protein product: CASGGTHYEQYF.